This entry features one T cell receptor (beta chain) sequence. Its matching antigen is unknown. Sequencing used cDNA as its template, made by extracting RNA and reverse transcribing it. The method was immunoSEQ multiplex PCR; TCRdb's version includes in-frame clones alone and lacks a portion of them. The repertoire holds 110,000 or so clones, over 55% seen once, with around 25% in the top ten. CDR1 and CDR2 (germline): MDHEN, SYDVKM. Trimming shortened V by 3 bases and J by 4 bases, and 12 bases separated the two germline ends. This CDR3 comprises 15 residues. The sample is drawn from a study of CD8+ T cells in alopecia areata. Broader study findings: An increase in clonality over normal scalp was evident in lesional scalp, especially alopecia totalis/universalis.

The receptor comes from a human donor with alopecia areata. V is TRBV28 and J is TRBJ2-2, with TRBD1 as a possible D gene (5 bases). The sequencing input was NKG2D-low CD8+ T cells sorted from blood. CDR3 sequence (DNA): TGTGCCAGCAGTTTCGGTAGAAGGGGCACCGGGGAGCTGTTTTTT. This translates into CASSFGRRGTGELFF.